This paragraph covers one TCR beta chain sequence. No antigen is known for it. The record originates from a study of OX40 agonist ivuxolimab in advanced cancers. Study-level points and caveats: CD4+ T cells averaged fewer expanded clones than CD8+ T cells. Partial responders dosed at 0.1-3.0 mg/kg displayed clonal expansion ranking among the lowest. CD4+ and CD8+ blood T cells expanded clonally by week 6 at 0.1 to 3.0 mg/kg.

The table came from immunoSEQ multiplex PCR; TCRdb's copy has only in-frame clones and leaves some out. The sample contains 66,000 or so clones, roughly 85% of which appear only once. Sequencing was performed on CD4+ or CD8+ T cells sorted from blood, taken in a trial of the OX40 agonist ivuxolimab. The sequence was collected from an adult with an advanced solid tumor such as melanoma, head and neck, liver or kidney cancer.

The CDR3 region has the DNA TGCGCCAGCAGCCAAGCCCCCAGGGGGAAGGGAAACACCATATATTTT. Translating gives CASSQAPRGKGNTIYF. V is TRBV4-1 and J is TRBJ1-3, with 7 bases aligning to TRBD1. In germline, CDR1 is MGHRA, CDR2 YSYEKL. J gave up 4 bases and V 1 base, and 7 bases lay outside the gene matches. The CDR3 consists of 16 residues.